Listed here are 32 T cell receptor beta chains from one sample, sequenced in a study of beta chain features in type 1 diabetes (dated 2018 in TCRdb). The research as a whole found: Type 1 diabetes patients showed a moderate but significant shortening of TCRB CDR3 length in all four CD4+ subsets.

The method behind the library was the immunoSEQ multiplex PCR assay. All of the isolated RNA was reverse transcribed with the High Capacity cDNA Reverse Transcription Kit, so expressed TCRB transcripts were sequenced. Drawn from immuneACCESS, this table holds only the in-frame rearrangements with V and J called that TCRdb kept. Clones are partly lost; checked studies trace under half to an unresolved V gene and leave the rest unexplained. The sample data list around 600,000 clones, and about an eighth of these were observed just once. In total, the top ten clones hold more than 0.1% of the sample. Their target antigens are unknown. Sequencing was carried out using naive CD4+ T cells from blood. Reading the label with the study, this specimen's cell subset or site is: true naive CD4+ T cells. These receptors all come from a man aged 25 to 45 with type 1 diabetes.

This clone was detected a few times. The chain combines TRBV7-8 with TRBJ2-5, with D possibly TRBD2 on 6 matching bases. Germline V CDR1 and CDR2: SGHVS, FQNEAQ. The CDR3 runs to 14 residues. V was pared by 0 bases and J by 5 bases, with 10 bases between. The CDR3 DNA reads TGTGCCAGCAGCTTAGCGCTAGCGATGGAGACCCAGTACTTC. Amino acid sequence: CASSLALAMETQYF.

The chain employs TRBV5-6 and TRBJ2-2, with D possibly TRBD2 on 5 matching bases. The CDR3 has 16 amino acids. Germline V CDR1 and CDR2: SGHDT, YYEEEE. V lost 2 bases to trimming and J lost 2 bases, with 13 bases between them. CDR3 bases: TGTGCCAGCAGCTTAGGGCAGGCGGGTAACACCGGGGAGCTGTTTTTT. It yields the protein CASSLGQAGNTGELFF.

This clone was found a few times. The chain employs TRBV23-1 and TRBJ1-5; D unclear. TRBV23-1 is marked as an open reading frame, function uncertain. The CDR3 consists of 14 residues. Between the trimmed V and J ends, which lost 0 bases and 7 bases, there was a span of 10 bases. CDR3 loop: CASSQSRSGQPQHF. Here the CDR3 DNA reads TGCGCCAGCAGTCAATCGCGGTCTGGGCAGCCCCAGCATTTT.

This rearrangement joins TRBV27 to TRBJ2-7, with 9 bases aligning to TRBD1. V was clipped by 5 bases and J by 3 bases; unmatched bases: 5. CDR3 length equals 14 residues. The germline V gene has CDR1 MNHEY and CDR2 SMNVEV (reference sequence). In nucleotides, the CDR3 is TGTGCCAGCAGTCCCCGGGACAGGGACTACGAGCAGTACTTC. It codes for CASSPRDRDYEQYF.

This clone was recorded a few times. The gene calls are TRBV7-9 and TRBJ1-2; D is unresolved. Looked up from germline, CDR1 is SEHNR and CDR2 is FQNEAQ (reference sequence). The CDR3 extends over 17 amino acids. V was shortened by 1 base and J by 0 bases, with 15 bases between the two germline ends. In DNA form, the CDR3 reads TGTGCCAGCAGCTTAGAATGGCCCTCCCGGGCTAACTATGGCTACACCTTC. This codes for CASSLEWPSRANYGYTF.

The genes are TRBV18 and TRBJ2-1; no clear D gene. CDR3 length: 15 residues. Germline assignment: CDR1 KGHSH and CDR2 LQKENI. The germline V and J ends were trimmed by 3 bases and 0 bases, with 9 bases remaining between them. CDR3 protein: CASSPADRSYNEQFF. The CDR3, as DNA: TGTGCCAGCTCACCGGCAGATCGCTCCTACAATGAGCAGTTCTTC.

This clone was seen more than once but under ten times. The germline gene is not matched at one end of the junction; a read error may be the cause. The chain uses TRBV6-5 and TRBJ1-4; the D is unclear. Germline values: CDR1 MNHEY, CDR2 SVGAGI. The CDR3 extends over 11 amino acids. DNA of the CDR3: TGTGCCATCAGTGAAGGTGAAAAACTGTTTTTT. Protein sequence: CAISEGEKLFF.

In this sample, this clone turned up a few times. The chain joins TRBV5-6 to TRBJ2-2, with D unclear. V was pared by 2 bases and J by 3 bases, with 8 bases between. CDR1 is SGHDT, CDR2 YYEEEE, per germline. The CDR3 extends over 14 amino acids. Here the CDR3 DNA reads TGTGCCAGCAGCTTTCTTAGTTACACCGGGGAGCTGTTTTTT. Residues: CASSFLSYTGELFF.

This clone was seen a few times. The gene calls are TRBV4-2 and TRBJ2-4; 9 bases fit TRBD1. Trimming took 0 bases from V and 3 from J; bases not matched to a gene: 12. Germline V gives CDR1 LGHNA, CDR2 YNFKEQ. The CDR3 runs to 19 residues. CDR3 amino acids: CASSQDPTGTGTRKNIQYF. As DNA, the CDR3 is TGTGCCAGCAGCCAAGACCCCACCGGGACAGGGACTCGCAAAAACATTCAGTACTTC.

This clone was found a few times. In DNA form, the CDR3 reads TGTGCCAGCAGCAGAACTAGCGCCCTCCTGGGGGCAGATACGCAGTATTTT. Protein product: CASSRTSALLGADTQYF. The chain couples TRBV5-4 to TRBJ2-3; 7 bases are shared with TRBD2. V lost 4 bases, J lost 4 bases, and 15 bases stayed unmatched. CDR3 length: 17 amino acids. Germline CDR1 SGHNT, CDR2 YYREEE (reference sequence). The whole variable domain, remainder taken from reference TRBV5-4 and TRBJ2-3, is ETGVTQSPTHLIKTRGQQVTLRCSSQSGHNTVSWYQQALGQGPQFIFQYYREEENGRGNFPPRFSGLQFPNYSSELNVNALELDDSALYLCASSRTSALLGADTQYFGPGTRLTVL.

The chain couples TRBV9 to TRBJ2-5, with D hard to call. This CDR3 has 13 amino acids. V lost 4 bases, J lost 1 base, and 8 bases lay in between. Germline V CDR1 and CDR2: SGDLS, YYNGEE. CDR3 nucleotides: TGTGCCAGCAGCAAATCCCTCCAAGAGACCCAGTACTTC. It is translated as CASSKSLQETQYF.

The chain recombines TRBV4-2 with TRBJ1-6; tentative D call: TRBD1 (6 bases). The CDR3 runs to 17 residues. The germline V and J ends were trimmed by 0 bases and 9 bases, with 18 bases remaining between them. CDR1 LGHNA and CDR2 YNFKEQ come from the germline V gene. This chain's CDR3 is CASSQDLSGALFSPLHF. DNA of the CDR3: TGTGCCAGCAGCCAAGATCTCTCAGGGGCCCTTTTTTCACCCCTCCACTTT.

The sample holds a few counts of this clone. This chain connects TRBV14 to TRBJ2-7; D call uncertain. CDR1 SGHDN and CDR2 FVKESK come from the germline V gene. The CDR3 length is 15 residues. V shed 4 bases and J shed 0 bases, with 13 bases lying between them. The CDR3 region has the DNA TGTGCCAGCAGCCCCCGAGACCTTTACTCCTACGAGCAGTACTTC. Translated, it gives CASSPRDLYSYEQYF.

The gene calls are TRBV6-9 and TRBJ2-7; D remains unclear. Trimming removed 7 bases at V and 6 bases at J, with 13 bases between. Germline V gives CDR1 MNHGY, CDR2 SVAAGI. CDR3 length: 12 amino acids. CDR3 sequence: CASTLCGPEQYF. DNA for the CDR3: TGTGCCAGCACTTTATGTGGTCCCGAGCAGTACTTC.

The genes are TRBV2 and TRBJ1-3; D remains unclear. The germline CDR1 and CDR2 sequences are SNHLY and FYNNEI. The CDR3 extends over 12 amino acids. Trimming shortened V by 8 bases and J by 4 bases, and 9 bases separated the two germline ends. The CDR3 region is CASGADGNTIYF. DNA for the CDR3: TGTGCCAGCGGAGCAGACGGAAACACCATATATTTT.

This rearrangement joins TRBV6-1 to TRBJ1-1, with D uncertain. The CDR3 runs to 13 residues. Between the trimmed V and J ends, which lost 3 bases and 7 bases, there was a span of 12 bases. Germline lookup yields CDR1 MNHNS and CDR2 SASEGT. The CDR3, as DNA: TGTGCCAGCAGTGATCCTGGTATCGTTGAAGCTTTCTTT. Encoded protein: CASSDPGIVEAFF.

This clone has just a few counts. The rearrangement uses TRBV13 and TRBJ2-3; 8 bases are a match to TRBD1. Germline CDR1 PRHDT, CDR2 FYEKMQ (reference sequence). Losses at the gene ends were 4 bases for V and 0 bases for J; bases not matched to a gene: 3. The length of the CDR3 is 15 residues. The CDR3 region is CASSSGQESTDTQYF. In DNA, the CDR3 is TGTGCCAGCAGCTCGGGACAGGAGAGCACAGATACGCAGTATTTT.

The genes are TRBV6-5 and TRBJ1-2; D is possibly TRBD1 (5 bases). The V and J ends lost 5 bases and 5 bases respectively, with 18 bases between them. The germline gives CDR1 MNHEY, CDR2 SVGAGI. This CDR3 is 15 amino acids long. The CDR3 nucleotides read TGTGCCAGCAGTCGAAGTGACAGCGGGCGTTATGGCTACACCTTC. It encodes CASSRSDSGRYGYTF.

This clone occurred a few times. The DNA for the CDR3 is TGTGCCAGCAGCTTTAGGAGGGTACAAGAGACCCAGTACTTC. It codes for CASSFRRVQETQYF. The chain has TRBV7-2 and TRBJ2-5, with D possibly matching TRBD2 (6 bases). In germline, CDR1 is SGHTA, CDR2 FQGNSA. CDR3 length equals 14 residues. V lost 3 bases to trimming and J lost 2 bases, with 10 bases between them.

Comments on this clone: Other DNA sequences from this sample encode an identical CDR3 as well. V and J are TRBV9 and TRBJ1-5, with D unresolved. The CDR3 contains 15 residues. Germline V gene lookup returns CDR1 SGDLS and CDR2 YYNGEE. With 0 bases removed from V and 0 bases from J, the gap between germline ends came to 7 bases. CDR3 residues: CASSVAADSNQPQHF. The CDR3 DNA is TGTGCCAGCAGCGTAGCGGCAGATAGCAATCAGCCCCAGCATTTT. Based on the CDR3 plus reference TRBV9 and TRBJ1-5, the full variable domain is DSGVTQTPKHLITATGQRVTLRCSPRSGDLSVYWYQQSLDQGLQFLIQYYNGEERAKGNILERFSAQQFPDLHSELNLSSLELGDSALYFCASSVAADSNQPQHFGDGTRLSIL.

The chain combines TRBV9 with TRBJ2-1; 11 bases match TRBD2. Trimming at V came to 0 bases and at J to 8 bases, leaving 7 bases not matched to a gene. Looked up from germline, CDR1 is SGDLS and CDR2 is YYNGEE. The CDR3 is 16 residues long. The DNA for the CDR3 is TGTGCCAGCAGCGTAGGGAATAGCGGGGGGGACGATGAGCAGTTCTTC. It is translated as CASSVGNSGGDDEQFF.

The V call is TRBV5-1, the J call TRBJ2-7; 8 bases line up with TRBD1. There are 16 residues in the CDR3. With 3 bases clipped from V and 4 bases from J, the junction kept 12 bases outside the gene matches. Germline V gene data show CDR1 as SGHRS and CDR2 as YFSETQ. The CDR3 nucleotides are TGCGCCAGCAGCTCGATAACCGGGACAGGAGTTTACGAGCAGTACTTC. Its translation is CASSSITGTGVYEQYF.

This clone has a handful of counts. Other DNA sequences in this sample translate to the same CDR3. This chain links TRBV9 with TRBJ1-1, with no clear D. CDR1 is SGDLS and CDR2 is YYNGEE in the germline V gene. The CDR3 totals 13 residues. With 0 bases removed from V and 0 bases from J, the gap between germline ends came to 3 bases. The CDR3 is CASSVAMNTEAFF. For the CDR3, the DNA is TGTGCCAGCAGCGTAGCTATGAACACTGAAGCTTTCTTT.

As concerns this clone: Other DNA sequences of this sample code for an identical CDR3. The chain recombines TRBV7-9 with TRBJ1-2; 9 bases align to TRBD1. This CDR3 is 14 amino acids long. Germline trimming cut 4 bases from V and 2 bases from J; bases unmatched to any gene: 2. CDR1 and CDR2 from the germline V gene are SEHNR and FQNEAQ (reference sequence). The CDR3 region is CASSSDRGNYGYTF. The CDR3 DNA reads TGTGCCAGCAGCTCGGACAGGGGAAACTATGGCTACACCTTC.

The genes are TRBV5-1 and TRBJ1-6, with D possibly TRBD1 on 5 matching bases. CDR1 is SGHRS and CDR2 is YFSETQ in the germline V gene. The CDR3 runs to 13 residues. Between the trimmed V and J ends, which lost 6 bases and 7 bases, there was a span of 11 bases. For the CDR3, the DNA is TGCGCCAGCATGGAGGGGACGAATTCACCCCTCCACTTT. This codes for CASMEGTNSPLHF. The complete variable domain, with remaining parts taken from reference TRBV5-1 and TRBJ1-6, reads KAGVTQTPRYLIKTRGQQVTLSCSPISGHRSVSWYQQTPGQGLQFLFEYFSETQRNKGNFPGRFSGRQFSNSRSEMNVSTLELGDSALYLCASMEGTNSPLHFGNGTRLTVT.

Only a few counts were recorded for this clone. The V and J genes are TRBV29-1 and TRBJ1-1; D is perhaps TRBD1 (6 bases). This CDR3 comprises 12 residues. With 6 bases removed from V and 2 bases from J, the gap between germline ends came to 10 bases. From germline, CDR1 is SQVTM and CDR2 ANQGSEA. The chain's CDR3 is CSVQQGNTEAFF. The CDR3 DNA sequence: TGCAGCGTCCAACAGGGCAACACTGAAGCTTTCTTT.

The CDR3 reads CASSPVPPLQGRDIQYF. CDR3 coding DNA: TGCGCCAGCAGCCCGGTCCCTCCTCTGCAGGGCCGGGACATTCAGTACTTC. This sequence joins TRBV5-1 and TRBJ2-4, with a weak D call TRBD1 (5 bases). Germline V gives CDR1 SGHRS, CDR2 YFSETQ. There are 17 residues in the CDR3. V was pared by 4 bases and J by 8 bases, with 25 bases between.

This clone was picked up a small number of times. For the CDR3, the DNA is TGTGCCAGCAGCTGGGACAGGGCACAAGAGACCCAGTACTTC. Translated, it gives CASSWDRAQETQYF. The V gene is TRBV5-8, the J gene TRBJ2-5, with 9 bases that match TRBD1. V lost 3 bases, J lost 2 bases, and 2 bases stayed unmatched. Germline loops: CDR1 SGHTS, CDR2 YDEGEE. CDR3 length equals 14 residues.

This clone has only a few counts. V and J are TRBV9 and TRBJ1-5; a weak D match, TRBD1 (6 bases). CDR1 SGDLS and CDR2 YYNGEE come from the germline V gene. Trimming shortened V by 0 bases and J by 7 bases, and 11 bases separated the two germline ends. The CDR3 is made up of 14 amino acids. The CDR3 sequence: CASSVGQAGQPQHF. CDR3 in DNA: TGTGCCAGCAGCGTAGGACAGGCGGGCCAGCCCCAGCATTTT.

This clone was found a few times. This chain joins TRBV9 and TRBJ2-2; tentative D call: TRBD2 (5 bases). V lost 3 bases, J lost 7 bases, and 13 bases lay in between. The germline CDR1 and CDR2 sequences are SGDLS and YYNGEE. The CDR3 runs to 14 residues. CDR3 region: CASSAAERIGELFF. The CDR3 region has the DNA TGTGCCAGCAGCGCCGCCGAGCGGATCGGGGAGCTGTTTTTT.

This clone was picked up a small number of times. This chain uses TRBV18 with TRBJ1-5; TRBD1 matches at 10 bases. The germline CDR1 and CDR2 sequences are KGHSH and LQKENI. The ends lost 3 bases at V and 3 bases at J; junction bases unmatched: 11. The CDR3 spans 18 residues. CDR3 sequence reads: CASSPGILGTGDNQPQHF. The CDR3 coding sequence is TGTGCCAGCTCACCGGGTATTCTCGGGACAGGGGACAATCAGCCCCAGCATTTT.

The chain carries TRBV19 and TRBJ1-5; no clear D. V shed 1 base and J shed 1 base, with 14 bases lying between them. Germline assignment: CDR1 LNHDA and CDR2 SQIVND (reference sequence). The CDR3 covers 17 residues. The CDR3 region has the DNA TGTGCCAGTAGTATAGCTGCGGCAGGTCAGAGCAATCAGCCCCAGCATTTT. Residues: CASSIAAAGQSNQPQHF.